Sequencing of this TCR beta chain was carried out in a study of memory CD4+ T cells and cytomegalovirus serostatus (dated by TCRdb to 2018 to 2020). Notes on the research overall: The cohort included some 35 healthy adults from Belgium, of whom 9 were CMV seropositive and 24 were CMV seronegative. CD4+ memory TCRbeta repertoires of a Belgian cohort with known cytomegalovirus serostatus were sequenced in order to replicate a published TCR-based CMV serostatus classifier. Paper-wide results and their limitations: Among the 150 to 200 previously reported CMV-associated TCRbeta sequences, 60 to 85 showed up in the CD4+ memory repertoires, with each one found in between one and five individuals. The original-framework classifier achieved a median bootstrapped AUC of almost 0.97 with a 95% CI of 0.76-1.00 on the Belgian cohort. Results were interpreted as suggesting that the CMV-associated TCR signature is largely present in the CD4+ memory repertoire. Only CD4+CD45RO+ memory cells were sequenced, in contrast to the original study, which included naive and memory CD4+ and CD8+ populations. CMV serostatus prediction reached a median bootstrapped AUC of about 0.95 with the original framework and 0.91 with a US-trained random forest.

A FACSAria II was used to sort memory CD4+ T cells, defined as single viable CD3+CD4+CD8-CD45RO+ cells. CMV serostatus was determined using a Roche Elecsys assay that detects serum IgG against CMV pp150, pp28, p38 and p52. After the samples were thawed, total CD4+ T cells were enriched through positive selection using CD4 magnetic microbeads. The samples came from a different study that was designed specifically to examine the CD4+ T cell memory repertoire. Following standard operating procedures, peripheral blood mononuclear cells were isolated and cryopreserved, while serum was kept at -80 degrees C. The staining relied on CD3-PerCP (BW264/56), CD4-APC (RPA-T4), CD45RO-PE (UCHT1) and CD8-Pacific Orange (3B5) antibodies, and Sytox blue was used to exclude non-viable cells. The Quick-DNA Microprep Kit was used to extract genomic DNA from the sorted cells. TCRbeta DNA was amplified with the immunoSEQ hsTCRbeta kit following the manufacturer's protocol. An Illumina MiSeq instrument was used to sequence the TCRbeta libraries. Per the original workflow: Removing out-of-frame sequences left approximately 2,400,000 distinct TCRbeta sequences, an average of about 70,000 per individual. Each individual was scored using the number of 164 previously reported CMV-associated TCRbeta sequences that the individual carried and the total number of productive distinct TCRbeta sequences. A beta-binomial model was reimplemented in Python, and scikit-learn random forests with default parameters were trained on US cohort data. Classifier performance on the Belgian cohort was summarized as median AUC with percentile confidence intervals over 10,000 bootstrap iterations. As stored in TCRdb, this immuneACCESS dataset retains in-frame rearrangements with V and J assigned. A fraction of the clones does not appear; measured against another copy, unresolved V genes explain less than half of the discrepancy, and the remainder lacks a known reason. V and J calls and clone size are those listed in that table; D and trimming were worked out from the DNA. In all, the sample holds 75,000 to 95,000 clones, and roughly 80% of those were seen once. The ten largest account for around 0.75% of the sample.

Unmatched junction bases come to 5, with V trimmed by 3 bases and J by 2 bases. The CDR3 runs 15 residues from the cysteine to the phenylalanine. This entry keeps only the CDR3 DNA: 45 bases, framed from base 1. The germline V gene yields KGHSH for CDR1 and LQKENI for CDR2. Notes on this clone: Its antigen target is currently unknown. No much larger clone is present one base from it, and per-base qualities are unavailable.

The clonotype comes from an adult in good health and CMV-seronegative. The specimen was memory CD4+ T cells from blood. The chain is made from TRBV18 and TRBJ2-3; a stretch of 7 junction bases matches TRBD2. At the DNA level, the sequence is TGTGCCAGCTCACCCCGGACTAGTCCCACAGATACGCAGTATTTT. The translation is CASSPRTSPTDTQYF.